This T cell receptor beta chain was obtained from a study of blood T cell repertoires in COVID-19. Study overall: T cells, B-cell-depleted T cells, or PBMCs supplied cDNA or gDNA.

Participants were aged about 18 to 100 years, lived in 20 to 25 US areas, and enrolled virtually. Cohort placement rested on clinical history that participants reported themselves. In this sample, this clone turned up once. V was pared by 0 bases and J by 2 bases, with 3 bases of the junction left unmatched. The CDR3 is 16 amino acids. Germline V gene data show CDR1 as MNHEY and CDR2 as SVGAGI. Original data processing: Estimated nucleated cell counts came from reference gene primer amplification. The method was immunoSEQ multiplex PCR; TCRdb's version includes in-frame clones alone and lacks a portion of them. V and J calls and clone size come straight from that table; D and trimming were deduced from the DNA. The repertoire holds fewer than 350,000 clones, with 85% as singletons.

The chain has TRBV6-5 and TRBJ2-7; 11 nucleotides align to TRBD2. Sequencing was done on a sample of PBMCs or T cells enriched from blood (not recorded which). The receptor was derived from a woman aged 25 to 45 who had been exposed to COVID-19. CDR3 protein: CASSYSQTSGAYEQYF. The CDR3 nucleotides read TGTGCCAGCAGTTACTCACAGACTAGCGGGGCCTACGAGCAGTACTTC.